This T cell receptor (beta chain) was captured by sequencing in a study of a mutant IDH1 vaccine in newly diagnosed glioma. Broader study findings: Alterations occurring in top peripheral T cell clonotypes seemed unrelated to pseudoprogression.

The sample's time point: baseline, week 1 (first vaccination visit). The treatment was: pre-vaccination baseline after standard-of-care therapy. Notes on this clone: Its specificity is not known. Within the sample, other DNA sequences also encode this same CDR3.

Produced via immunoSEQ multiplex PCR; TCRdb's table is partial and in-frame only. The sample consists of about 100,000 clones, roughly 78% of them appearing once. Sequencing was performed on PBMCs, taken from a glioma patient treated with radiotherapy, temozolomide or both. The sequence was obtained from a middle-aged man with glioma.

CDR3 in amino acids: CASSLYAGTSTDTQYF. For the CDR3, the DNA is TGTGCCAGCAGCTTATATGCAGGGACTAGCACAGATACGCAGTATTTT. The chain combines TRBV13 with TRBJ2-3; D is perhaps TRBD2 (6 bases). V dropped 2 bases and J dropped 0 bases, with 12 bases sitting between them. The CDR3 contains 16 residues. The V gene's germline CDR1 is PRHDT and CDR2 FYEKMQ (reference sequence).